One T cell receptor beta chain is described in this entry. This entry comes from a study of cytomegalovirus exposure and HLA in healthy donors. The PCR made use of 60 Vbeta and 13 Jbeta primers. Sequencing used immunoSEQ multiplex PCR; TCRdb keeps in-frame clones, though not all of them. The sample consists of about 200,000 clones, 65% to 80% of them appearing once. Germline V gives CDR1 SGHNT, CDR2 YYREEE (reference sequence). The CDR3 has 16 residues. V lost 5 bases and J lost 4, with 21 bases in between. The sample comprised PBMCs. The TCR originated in a girl aged 2 to 10 in good health and CMV-seronegative. The chain is built from TRBV5-4 and TRBJ1-2; D is undetermined. The DNA of the CDR3 is TGTGCCAGCAGTACCCGGGTGGAGTCCGTTGGCTATGGCTACACCTTC. Its protein is CASSTRVESVGYGYTF.